This T cell receptor (beta chain) was sequenced in a study of T cells in Graves' hyperthyroidism and ophthalmopathy. Authors of the study amplified TCR beta CDR3 regions from RNA transcripts. TCR CDR3 underwent first-round RT-PCR with the HTBI primer set. TCRdb processed the multiplex PCR reads anew with MiXCR; each CDR3 protein has one entry. The sample records 500,000 to 600,000 distinct CDR3 sequences, 15% to 20% being singletons. Sequencing was done on a sample of blood. This sequence was found in a man aged 40-49 years with Graves' ophthalmopathy.

The CDR3 reads CASTAPLAGGQETQYF. CDR3 sequence (DNA): TGTGCCAGCACCGCACCACTAGCGGGAGGGCAAGAGACCCAGTACTTC. The rearrangement uses TRBV11-2 and TRBJ2-5, with TRBD2 matching over 13 bases. Germline V gene sequence: CDR1 SGHAT, CDR2 FQNNGV. CDR3 size: 16 residues. V gave up 7 bases and J gave up 2 bases; unmatched junction bases: 7.